This T cell receptor (beta chain) was captured in a study of GPR56 and killer-like receptors on CD4 memory cells (dated by TCRdb to the late 2010s). At the level of the whole study: According to the study's proposal, human CD4+ memory T-cell differentiation and cytokine production potential are marked by the progressive acquisition of KLRB1, KLRG1, GPR56 and then KLRF1. The healthy blood donors were described in the study as age-matched to the liver disease patients, whose median age was roughly 70 years.

The germline V gene sets CDR1 to KGHDR and CDR2 to SFDVKD. Spanning cysteine to phenylalanine, the CDR3 consists of 16 amino acids. Nucleotide data are not available. What the work shows at the level of the full study, not this receptor alone: The authors took the finding that clones dominating late populations 4 and 5 were also present in early populations 1 and 2 as evidence for linear differentiation. Clonal frequency was low in the marker-negative population and rose progressively along the proposed pathway, while TCRbeta diversity fell correspondingly. TCR repertoires overlapped especially between the late populations 4 and 5, and partly population 3. Diversity and similarity analyses were restricted to the 100 most expanded clones per population rather than full repertoires.

Before TCRbeta sequencing, fluorescence-activated cell sorting was used to enrich five KLR/GPR56-defined CD4+ populations. TCRbeta repertoires of five CD4+ T-cell subsets defined by KLRB1, KLRG1, GPR56 and KLRF1 expression were sequenced to test a linear memory differentiation pathway. TCR-sequenced cells came from peripheral blood of healthy control individuals, reported as five donors in the TCRbeta analysis figure. Heparinized peripheral blood was collected, and every sample was processed within one hour of being retrieved. Blood was diluted 1:2 in PBS, and peripheral blood mononuclear cells were then isolated from the diluted blood at room temperature by Biocoll density gradient centrifugation. CD4+ T cells were enriched from freshly isolated PBMCs by magnetic sorting with anti-CD4 MicroBeads before flow sorting. A BD FACSAria II was used to sort CD4+ T cells, enriched from the PBMCs of healthy donors, according to marker expression. Surface staining used anti-KLRB1 clone 191B8, anti-KLRF1 clone 4A4.D10 and anti-KLRG1 clone REA261 antibodies from Miltenyi Biotec.

This clonotype is medium-sized (0.01 to 0.1%), judged from its frequency; no count is recorded. Its binding antigen is unknown. For sequencing, an Illumina HiSeq 2500 was employed. The recombined TCRbeta locus was amplified by a previously published PCR protocol to build sequencing libraries. The original pipeline was this. Any read whose average quality score fell below 30 was discarded, and IMSEQ was used to process the reads that remained. Clonotypes were defined by Vbeta gene, Jbeta gene and CDR3 amino acid sequence. To quantify how much the repertoires of different populations overlapped, the Morisita-Horn index was computed on the top 100 expanded clones. Renyi diversity profiles, calculated on the top 100 expanded clones, were used to assess clonal diversity. TCRdb reprocessed the reads, and each CDR3 protein sequence is entered once, without DNA. The V and J calls and clone size are TCRdb's, not the authors'. This sample's table contains about 2,900 distinct CDR3 sequences. The ten largest clonotypes hold 3% to 3.5% of the sample.

Material: memory CD4+ T cells from blood. The chain uses TRBV24-1 and TRBJ2-3; TCRdb lists TRBD1, though no DNA is available to test this call. The sequence was obtained from a human donor in good health. The CDR3 protein: CATSDPSGGSTDTQYF.